A selection of T cell receptor beta chains follows, all from one sample in a study of blood T cell repertoires in COVID-19. Measured with immunoSEQ multiplex PCR; TCRdb has only the in-frame clones, and not every one. Of roughly 250,000 clones in the sample, roughly nine tenths are singletons; the top ten hold around 12%. The sequencing input was peripheral blood. Receptor source: a woman in her thirties with COVID-19, enrolled during active disease. Each CDR3 is given with its conserved first and last residue. A D gene is named only where the DNA matches it firmly. The size of a clone is reported for some rows only, either as once, few or many, or as a class for expanded clones.

cdr3_length d_call clone_size j_call v_call cdr3_aa cdr3_nt
13 NA NA TRBJ2-1 TRBV19 CASSTNPYNEQFF TGTGCCAGTAGTACTAACCCCTACAATGAGCAGTTCTTC
14 NA NA TRBJ2-1 TRBV5-1 CASSTTGTTNEQFF TGCGCCAGCAGCACGACCGGGACAACTAATGAGCAGTTCTTC
15 NA NA TRBJ2-3 TRBV27 CAGVLKSGGPDTQYF TGTGCCGGAGTCCTTAAGAGCGGCGGTCCAGATACGCAGTATTTT
12 NA NA TRBJ1-1 TRBV18 CASSRRAGEAFF TGTGCCAGCTCACGTAGAGCAGGCGAAGCTTTCTTT
14 NA NA TRBJ1-2 TRBV25-1 CASSEMGLTYGYTF TGTGCCAGCAGTGAAATGGGACTGACCTATGGCTACACCTTC
17 NA NA TRBJ2-5 TRBV3-1/TRBV3-2 CASSQDGGPGVWETQYF TGTGCCAGCAGCCAAGATGGGGGCCCAGGGGTATGGGAGACCCAGTACTTC
18 TRBD2 NA TRBJ2-1 TRBV7-2 CASSLYGGGAGRYNEQFF TGTGCCAGCAGCTTATATGGGGGAGGGGCGGGCCGCTACAATGAGCAGTTCTTC
15 TRBD2 NA TRBJ2-1 TRBV6-5 CASSYWSSGGVEQFF TGTGCCAGCAGTTACTGGTCTAGCGGGGGAGTTGAGCAGTTCTTC
16 TRBD2 few TRBJ2-7 TRBV6-2/TRBV6-3 CASSLGLAGVSYEQYF TGTGCCAGCAGCCTCGGACTAGCGGGCGTATCCTACGAGCAGTACTTC
15 NA NA TRBJ1-6 TRBV6-5 CASSARQAYNSPLHF TGTGCCAGCAGCGCACGACAAGCCTATAATTCACCCCTCCACTTT
16 TRBD1 NA TRBJ2-1 TRBV12-5 CASGLGGTGTYNEQFF TGTGCTAGTGGTCTGGGAGGGACAGGGACCTACAATGAGCAGTTCTTC
12 NA NA TRBJ2-1 TRBV11-2 CASSLERYEQFF TGTGCCAGCAGCCTAGAGAGGTATGAGCAGTTCTTC
13 NA NA TRBJ1-1 TRBV6-4 CASSERENTEAFF TGTGCCAGCAGTGAGCGAGAGAACACTGAAGCTTTCTTT
14 TRBD1 NA TRBJ1-1 TRBV6-6 CASRKQGLNTEAFF TGTGCCAGCAGGAAACAGGGGTTGAACACTGAAGCTTTCTTT
14 TRBD2 NA TRBJ2-5 TRBV6-5 CASSLAGGRETQYF TGTGCCAGCAGTTTAGCGGGGGGCCGGGAGACCCAGTACTTC
13 NA NA TRBJ2-5 TRBV24-1 CATSDRIRGTQYF TGTGCCACCAGTGATAGAATCAGGGGGACCCAGTACTTC
13 NA NA TRBJ1-1 TRBV11-2 CASSPARDTEAFF TGTGCCAGCAGCCCCGCCAGGGACACTGAAGCTTTCTTT
17 TRBD2 NA TRBJ2-1 TRBV27 CASSRRGGLSSYNEQFF TGTGCCAGCAGTCGCCGGGGGGGTTTAAGCTCCTACAATGAGCAGTTCTTC
19 TRBD1 NA TRBJ1-4 TRBV11-2 CASSLLLPGQGRTFGKLFF TGTGCCAGCAGCCTCCTATTACCGGGACAGGGAAGGACCTTTGGAAAACTGTTTTTT
15 NA NA TRBJ2-5 TRBV5-1 CASSWPTGAGETQYF TGCGCCAGCAGCTGGCCGACTGGGGCCGGGGAGACCCAGTACTTC
13 TRBD1 NA TRBJ2-4 TRBV2 CASSRQGANIQYF TGTGCCAGCAGTCGACAGGGGGCGAACATTCAGTACTTC
15 NA NA TRBJ1-3 TRBV7-9 CASSSDRLIGNTIYF TGTGCCAGCAGCTCCGACAGGTTGATAGGAAACACCATATATTTT
14 NA NA TRBJ1-1 TRBV6-6 CASSPETRVAEAFF TGTGCCAGCAGTCCAGAAACCAGGGTGGCTGAAGCTTTCTTT
15 TRBD1 NA TRBJ2-5 TRBV6-5 CASTDGAGGEETQYF TGTGCCAGCACCGATGGCGCAGGGGGCGAAGAGACCCAGTACTTC
13 NA NA TRBJ2-7 TRBV19 CASAAGGVGEQYF TGTGCCTCAGCTGCCGGGGGTGTGGGGGAGCAGTACTTC
13 NA NA TRBJ2-5 TRBV4-2 CASSSIEEETQYF TGTGCCAGCAGCTCTATAGAGGAAGAGACCCAGTACTTC
16 TRBD2 once TRBJ2-7 TRBV5-4 CASSLMGPSGGYEQYF TGTGCCAGCAGCTTGATGGGACCTAGCGGGGGCTACGAGCAGTACTTC
15 TRBD2 few TRBJ2-7 TRBV27 CASSFSAGLTYEQYF TGTGCCAGCAGTTTTTCAGCGGGGTTGACCTACGAGCAGTACTTC
15 TRBD1 NA TRBJ2-7 TRBV2 CASSGIKQGVYEQYF TGTGCCAGCAGTGGTATAAAACAGGGGGTCTACGAGCAGTACTTC
11 NA NA TRBJ1-2 TRBV5-1 CASSFGYGYTF TGCGCCAGCAGCTTCGGGTATGGCTACACCTTC
10 NA few TRBJ2-7 TRBV24-1 CATSMREQYF TGTGCCACCAGTATGAGAGAGCAGTACTTC
14 NA NA TRBJ2-7 TRBV19 CASSIGSGSYEQYF TGTGCCAGTAGTATAGGGAGCGGATCCTACGAGCAGTACTTC
12 NA NA TRBJ2-7 TRBV7-6 CASSLASGKQYF TGTGCCAGCAGCTTAGCATCAGGGAAGCAGTACTTC
16 NA NA TRBJ1-5 TRBV19 CASSIMFGGFSQPQHF TGTGCCAGTAGTATTATGTTCGGCGGGTTCAGTCAGCCCCAGCATTTT
18 TRBD2 NA TRBJ2-3 TRBV6-1 CASSERRRAGGPVDTQYF TGTGCCAGCAGTGAACGGAGGCGGGCGGGGGGGCCCGTAGATACGCAGTATTTT
15 NA NA TRBJ2-7 TRBV18 CASSPMPGQTYEQYF TGTGCCAGCTCACCAATGCCAGGACAGACCTACGAGCAGTACTTC
12 NA NA TRBJ2-5 TRBV2 CASSEGGETQYF TGTGCCAGCAGTGAAGGCGGAGAGACCCAGTACTTC
15 NA once TRBJ1-3 TRBV6-1 CASSEWAYSGNTIYF TGTGCCAGCAGTGAATGGGCCTACTCTGGAAACACCATATATTTT
13 NA NA TRBJ1-1 TRBV29-1 CSVEAASNTEAFF TGCAGCGTGGAGGCCGCATCTAACACTGAAGCTTTCTTT
17 NA NA TRBJ1-4 TRBV7-9 CASSFGPAGATNEKLFF TGTGCCAGCAGCTTCGGTCCTGCGGGTGCAACTAATGAAAAACTGTTTTTT
14 NA NA TRBJ2-1 TRBV19 CASSILGAGNEQFF TGTGCCAGTAGTATATTGGGGGCGGGCAATGAGCAGTTCTTC
16 NA once TRBJ1-1 TRBV13 CASSLGRGREDTEAFF TGTGCCAGCAGCTTAGGCCGAGGCAGGGAGGATACTGAAGCTTTCTTT
20 TRBD2 NA TRBJ2-3 TRBV19 CASSNRQPGLAGPPVDTQYF TGTGCCAGTAGTAACCGACAGCCGGGACTAGCGGGGCCCCCTGTAGATACGCAGTATTTT
16 TRBD2 NA TRBJ2-3 TRBV7-2 CASSLALAGGADTQYF TGTGCCAGCAGCTTAGCACTTGCGGGGGGAGCAGATACGCAGTATTTT
18 TRBD2 NA TRBJ2-2 TRBV6-6 CASSPQPVWGEGTGELFF TGTGCCAGCAGTCCCCAGCCAGTCTGGGGGGAGGGCACCGGGGAGCTGTTTTTT
11 NA once TRBJ2-2 TRBV30 CAWSQTGELFF TGTGCCTGGAGTCAAACCGGGGAGCTGTTTTTT
12 TRBD2 NA TRBJ2-3 TRBV13 CASSSGGDTQYF TGTGCCAGCTCCTCGGGGGGGGATACGCAGTATTTT
17 NA NA TRBJ2-3 TRBV13 CASSLVTAGVGTDTQYF TGTGCCAGCAGCTTAGTCACTGCGGGTGTAGGCACAGATACGCAGTATTTT
13 NA NA TRBJ2-1 TRBV6-5 CASSYRRGNEQFF TGTGCCAGCAGTTACCGCAGGGGTAATGAGCAGTTCTTC
14 NA NA TRBJ2-7 TRBV3-1/TRBV3-2 CASSPSGPPYEQYF TGTGCCAGCAGCCCCTCGGGTCCACCCTACGAGCAGTACTTC
14 TRBD1 once TRBJ2-7 TRBV5-6 CASSFPTGNYEQYF TGTGCCAGCAGCTTCCCGACAGGGAACTACGAGCAGTACTTC
13 NA NA TRBJ1-1 TRBV7-9 CASNPSRNTEAFF TGTGCCAGCAACCCGAGCCGGAACACTGAAGCTTTCTTT
14 NA NA TRBJ1-1 TRBV6-5 CASSPPRGGSAAFF TGTGCCAGCAGTCCTCCCAGGGGTGGTTCTGCGGCTTTCTTT
16 NA NA TRBJ2-7 TRBV21-1 CASSQFPDRGPGEQYF TGTGCCAGCAGCCAATTCCCGGACAGGGGCCCCGGAGAGCAGTACTTC
17 NA NA TRBJ2-7 TRBV21-1 CASSKGTRLVSTYEQYF TGTGCCAGCAGCAAAGGAACCCGACTAGTTAGTACCTACGAGCAGTACTTC
12 NA NA TRBJ1-1 TRBV7-9 CASSFGDSEAFF TGTGCCAGCAGCTTCGGGGACTCCGAAGCTTTCTTT
15 NA NA TRBJ1-3 TRBV6-1 CASSENPTGGNTIYF TGTGCCAGCAGTGAAAACCCAACAGGGGGAAACACCATATATTTT
14 TRBD2 once TRBJ2-5 TRBV11-2 CASSLAGGLATQYF TGTGCCAGCAGCTTAGCGGGGGGACTTGCGACCCAGTACTTC
12 NA NA TRBJ1-2 TRBV30 CAWSPGVYGYTF TGTGCCTGGAGTCCAGGGGTCTATGGCTACACCTTC